The 31 T cell receptor beta chains listed next were all sequenced from one sample in a study of T cell repertoires in cytomegalovirus infection. Via MiXCR, TCRdb re-called the reads, giving one row per CDR3 protein. The sample has about 400,000 distinct CDR3 sequences; roughly 18% are singletons. The material sequenced was PBMCs. The origin of the receptors is a human donor in good health (CMV status not recorded). Some clones in this sample may be carry-over from other donors' samples.

This clonotype came up many times. The chain is built from TRBV28 and TRBJ1-5; TRBD1 is a possible D gene (5 bases). The CDR3 has 13 amino acids. CDR1 is MDHEN, CDR2 SYDVKM, per germline. V dropped 6 bases and J dropped 7 bases, with 13 bases sitting between them. The CDR3 region has the DNA TGTGCCAGCAGCCCAGGGCTGGAACAGCCCCAGCATTTT. This gives the protein CASSPGLEQPQHF.

This clonotype was counted ten times or more. The chain has TRBV7-2 and TRBJ1-1; 8 bases match TRBD1. After removal of 3 bases from V and 3 bases from J, the junction contained 3 bases not matched to a gene. Germline V lookup: CDR1 SGHTA, CDR2 FQGNSA. The CDR3 consists of 14 residues. CDR3: CASSLTGVDTEAFF. The CDR3 DNA reads TGTGCCAGCAGCTTGACAGGGGTGGACACTGAAGCTTTCTTT.

J is TRBJ2-1 and V is TRBV29-1; D gene ambiguous. The CDR3 runs to 14 residues. In germline, CDR1 is SQVTM, CDR2 ANQGSEA. V was cut by 2 bases and J by 0 bases, with 8 bases left in between. The CDR3 here is CSVEKESSYNEQFF. The CDR3 bases are TGCAGCGTTGAAAAGGAGAGCTCCTACAATGAGCAGTTCTTC.

This clonotype has a handful of counts. This chain joins TRBV3-1 and TRBJ1-1; D is undetermined. Germline V CDR1 and CDR2: LGHDT, YNNKEL (reference sequence). V was pared by 1 base and J by 7 bases, with 10 bases between. The CDR3 runs to 13 residues. The CDR3 DNA reads TGTGCCAGCAGCCAAGGGCAGAAGAATGAAGCTTTCTTT. The encoded protein is CASSQGQKNEAFF.

CDR3 amino acids: CASSPTGGAPEAFF. In DNA form, the CDR3 reads TGTGCCAGCAGCCCTACAGGGGGCGCCCCTGAAGCTTTCTTT. The J gene is TRBJ1-1, the V gene TRBV5-4, with TRBD1 matching over 9 bases. Losses at the gene ends were 4 bases for V and 6 bases for J; bases not matched to a gene: 7. Germline V gene lookup returns CDR1 SGHNT and CDR2 YYREEE (reference sequence). The CDR3 is made up of 14 amino acids. The complete variable domain, with remaining parts taken from reference TRBV5-4 and TRBJ1-1, reads ETGVTQSPTHLIKTRGQQVTLRCSSQSGHNTVSWYQQALGQGPQFIFQYYREEENGRGNFPPRFSGLQFPNYSSELNVNALELDDSALYLCASSPTGGAPEAFFGQGTRLTVV.

This clonotype was observed a handful of times. The chain couples TRBV6-6 to TRBJ1-4; D ambiguous. Trimming removed 6 bases at V and 6 bases at J, with 17 bases between. CDR3 size: 15 residues. CDR1 and CDR2 from the germline V gene are MNHNY and SVGAGI (reference sequence). Written as DNA, the CDR3 is TGTGCCAGCAGCGCTCTCTCTGGGATTGATGAAAAACTGTTTTTT. It yields the protein CASSALSGIDEKLFF.

This clonotype was detected many times. The genes are TRBV12-3 or TRBV12-4 and TRBJ2-5; D gene unclear. CDR3 length: 15 amino acids. Trimming took off 5 bases at V and 4 bases at J, with 17 bases between the two ends. This CDR3 reads CASSLTGTDGETQYF. In nucleotides, the CDR3 is TGTGCCAGCAGTCTAACCGGCACGGACGGAGAGACCCAGTACTTC.

This clonotype was seen only a few times. The chain uses TRBV2 and TRBJ2-7; 7 bases agree with TRBD1. The V segment lost 7 bases and the J segment 3 bases; nucleotides outside the gene matches: 6. Germline V gene sequence: CDR1 SNHLY, CDR2 FYNNEI. This CDR3 has 13 residues. Here the CDR3 reads CASKWQGDYEQYF. The CDR3 DNA is TGTGCCAGCAAATGGCAGGGGGACTACGAGCAGTACTTC.

This clonotype was observed at least ten times. The rearrangement uses TRBV7-2 and TRBJ2-1; no firm D call. CDR3 size: 13 residues. The germline V gene has CDR1 SGHTA and CDR2 FQGNSA. Deletions cut 0 bases from V and 13 bases from J, with 13 bases between. CDR3 DNA: TGTGCCAGCAGCTTAGCGGGGATAGTCACCCAGTTCTTC. Its protein product is CASSLAGIVTQFF.

This clonotype has more than one count but fewer than ten. The rearrangement uses TRBV6-1 and TRBJ2-3, with TRBD1 matching 8 bases. CDR3 size: 14 residues. The V gene end was trimmed by 6 bases and the J gene end by 1 base; junction bases not matched to a gene: 3. CDR1 MNHNS and CDR2 SASEGT come from the germline V gene. In DNA form, the CDR3 reads TGTGCCAGCAGATCGACAGGGGGCACAGATACGCAGTATTTT. It is translated as CASRSTGGTDTQYF.

This clonotype was recorded many times. The chain joins TRBV7-2 to TRBJ2-7; TRBD2 matches at 8 bases. The J segment lost 6 bases and the V segment lost 2 bases, leaving 3 bases of the junction unmatched. CDR3 length: 13 amino acids. Germline CDR1 is SGHTA and CDR2 is FQGNSA. The CDR3 sequence is CASSLSGTSEQYF. The CDR3 DNA sequence: TGTGCCAGCAGCTTATCCGGGACTAGCGAGCAGTACTTC.

This clonotype was counted many times. A read error may account for a junction end that differs from germline. The chain uses TRBV7-6 and TRBJ1-2; no firm D call. Germline-derived CDR1 and CDR2 are SGHVS and FNYEAQ. There are 11 residues in the CDR3. CDR3 sequence (DNA): TGTGCCAGCAGCTTAGGTTTTAGTTTCGCCTTC. Translated, it gives CASSLGFSFAF.

This clonotype was seen a single time. J is TRBJ2-7 and V is TRBV20-1, with 10 nucleotides matching TRBD2. CDR1 is DFQATT, CDR2 SNEGSKA, per germline (reference sequence). The CDR3 is 15 residues long. V lost 6 bases to trimming and J lost 2 bases; unmatched junction nucleotides: 10. The CDR3 bases are TGCAGTGCCCCAGTCCCCCTAGCGGGGGCCTACGAGCAGTACTTC. Translated, it gives CSAPVPLAGAYEQYF.

This clonotype was counted a few times. The rearrangement uses TRBV19 and TRBJ2-1; D call uncertain. Germline V lookup: CDR1 LNHDA, CDR2 SQIVND (reference sequence). CDR3 size: 13 residues. V lost 3 bases, J lost 3 bases, and 6 bases lay in between. The CDR3 region has the DNA TGTGCCAGTAGTATTGCTAGCTACAATGAGCAGTTCTTC. This encodes CASSIASYNEQFF.

V gene TRBV27 combines with J gene TRBJ2-7, with TRBD1 identical over 7 bases. Unmatched junction bases numbered 5, after V lost 6 bases and J lost 3 bases. Germline-derived CDR1 and CDR2 are MNHEY and SMNVEV (reference sequence). The CDR3 contains 13 residues. CDR3 nucleotides: TGTGCCAGCAGCCAGGGGGTTGGCTACGAGCAGTACTTC. Translating it yields CASSQGVGYEQYF.

This clonotype was seen only a few times. J is TRBJ1-6 and V is TRBV11-2; weak D call: TRBD1 (6 bases). Looked up from germline, CDR1 is SGHAT and CDR2 is FQNNGV. The CDR3 is 15 amino acids. The germline V and J ends were trimmed by 4 bases and 6 bases, with 13 bases remaining between them. The CDR3 sequence: CASSSVQGLNSPLHF. The CDR3 nucleotides are TGTGCCAGCAGCTCCGTACAGGGACTTAATTCACCCCTCCACTTT. Filled out from reference TRBV11-2 and TRBJ1-6, the complete variable domain reads EAGVAQSPRYKIIEKRQSVAFWCNPISGHATLYWYQQILGQGPKLLIQFQNNGVVDDSQLPKDRFSAERLKGVDSTLKIQPAKLEDSAVYLCASSSVQGLNSPLHFGNGTRLTVT.

This clonotype showed up just a few times. The chain links TRBV15 to TRBJ2-7, with a weak D call TRBD1 (6 bases). Trimming removed 1 base from V and 2 bases from J, with 12 bases in between. Germline lookup yields CDR1 LNHNV and CDR2 YYDKDF (reference sequence). This CDR3 is 15 amino acids long. The CDR3 nucleotides read TGTGCCACCAGCAGAGGCAACAGGGCCCCCTACGAGCAGTACTTC. Translation: CATSRGNRAPYEQYF.

This clonotype appeared a few times. The chain combines TRBV24-1 with TRBJ2-7; the D gene is possibly TRBD1 (6 bases). Germline loops: CDR1 KGHDR, CDR2 SFDVKD. The V end was cut by 9 bases, the J end by 0 bases, with 17 bases between. The CDR3 is 15 amino acids. CDR3 region: CATSPAGVSSYEQYF. As DNA, the CDR3 is TGTGCCACCTCCCCGGCAGGGGTGAGCTCCTACGAGCAGTACTTC.

Concerning this clonotype itself: A junction boundary mismatches the germline segment, possibly from a read error. In DNA, the CDR3 is TGTGCCAGTAGTATCGACAGGGCCACCGGAGATATGCAGTATTTT. Its translation is CASSIDRATGDMQYF. The rearrangement uses TRBV19 and TRBJ2-3; 7 nucleotides match TRBD1. This CDR3 contains 15 residues. The germline gives CDR1 LNHDA, CDR2 SQIVND (reference sequence).

This clonotype was picked up a small number of times. J is TRBJ2-7 and V is TRBV7-6; D might be TRBD2 (6 bases). V lost 5 bases and J 4 bases, leaving 18 bases between the germline ends. CDR1 and CDR2 (germline): SGHVS, FNYEAQ. This CDR3 contains 15 residues. CDR3 sequence: CASSPSSAQVYEQYF. The CDR3 coding sequence is TGTGCCAGCAGCCCCTCTAGCGCCCAAGTATACGAGCAGTACTTC.

This clonotype was detected ten times or more. The genes are TRBV12-3 or TRBV12-4 and TRBJ1-1; 9 bases map to TRBD1. The CDR3 consists of 14 residues. Trimming took 4 bases from V and 6 from J; bases not matched to a gene: 6. CDR3 sequence (DNA): TGTGCCAGCAGTTCACCGTGGACAGGGGCTGAAGCTTTCTTT. As protein: CASSSPWTGAEAFF.

There are a few counts of this clonotype. The rearrangement joins TRBV23-1 to TRBJ2-5; TRBD1 agrees at 11 bases. TRBV23-1 is placed among ORFs of uncertain function. This CDR3 region has 16 residues. Trimming took 5 bases from V and 4 from J; bases not matched to a gene: 9. In DNA form, the CDR3 reads TGCGCCAGCAGTAACACCGGACAGGGGGCAGGAGAGACCCAGTACTTC. Protein sequence: CASSNTGQGAGETQYF.

Many counts were recorded for this clonotype. The chain has TRBV7-9 and TRBJ1-1; D is unresolved. The CDR3 totals 14 residues. CDR1 SEHNR and CDR2 FQNEAQ come from the germline V gene (reference sequence). Trimming left V 5 bases short and J 2 bases short, with 12 bases between. DNA of the CDR3: TGTGCCAGCAGCCCCCCCCCCGCCAACACTGAAGCTTTCTTT. It specifies CASSPPPANTEAFF.

This clonotype has just a few counts. The chain links TRBV9 to TRBJ1-2; D gene unclear. The germline V and J ends were trimmed by 0 bases and 2 bases, with 5 bases remaining between them. Germline V gene lookup returns CDR1 SGDLS and CDR2 YYNGEE. The CDR3 runs 13 residues. CDR3 loop: CASSVAGNYGYTF. In nucleotides, the CDR3 is TGTGCCAGCAGCGTAGCGGGCAACTATGGCTACACCTTC.

This clonotype was seen at least ten times. This chain links TRBV7-2 with TRBJ1-2; weak D call: TRBD1 (6 bases). Germline CDR1 SGHTA, CDR2 FQGNSA. V lost 3 bases and J lost 3, with 11 bases in between. This CDR3 spans 14 amino acids. The CDR3 bases are TGTGCCAGCAGCTTCCGGGGGGCCGACTATGGCTACACCTTC. It is translated as CASSFRGADYGYTF.

At least ten counts were recorded for this clonotype. V is TRBV6-1 and J is TRBJ1-6, with D tentatively TRBD1 (5 bases). This CDR3 comprises 17 residues. Trimming stripped 5 bases from V and 2 bases from J, with 16 bases between. Per the germline V gene, CDR1 is MNHNS and CDR2 is SASEGT. CDR3 nucleotides: TGTGCCAGCAGTCCATCGCATCCGGGACCCTATAATTCACCCCTCCACTTT. This gives the protein CASSPSHPGPYNSPLHF.

The chain has TRBV11-1 and TRBJ2-1; no firm D call. The CDR3 contains 13 residues. Deletions cut 0 bases from V and 9 bases from J, with 9 bases between. Germline CDR1 is SGHAT and CDR2 is FQDESV (reference sequence). The CDR3 loop reads CASSLADAVEQFF. The CDR3 nucleotides are TGTGCCAGCAGCTTAGCCGACGCCGTTGAGCAGTTCTTC. Together with reference TRBV11-1 and TRBJ2-1, the CDR3 gives the full variable domain: EAEVAQSPRYKITEKSQAVAFWCDPISGHATLYWYRQILGQGPELLVQFQDESVVDDSQLPKDRFSAERLKGVDSTLKIQPAELGDSAMYLCASSLADAVEQFFGPGTRLTVL.

V is TRBV9 and J is TRBJ2-7; D might be TRBD2 (5 bases). Per germline, CDR1 SGDLS and CDR2 YYNGEE. V dropped 0 bases and J dropped 7 bases, with 17 bases sitting between them. The CDR3 runs to 15 residues. CDR3 nucleotide sequence: TGTGCCAGCAGCGTAGGGGTCGGGGAGACCACAGAGCAGTACTTC. It translates to CASSVGVGETTEQYF.

The rearrangement joins TRBV3-1 to TRBJ2-1, with 8 nucleotides matching TRBD2. CDR1 and CDR2 from the germline V gene are LGHDT and YNNKEL (reference sequence). The CDR3 totals 17 residues. J gave up 3 bases and V 2 bases, and 9 bases lay outside the gene matches. CDR3 in amino acids: CASSQTLSGMGYNEQFF. The CDR3 DNA reads TGTGCCAGCAGCCAAACCCTTAGCGGGATGGGCTACAATGAGCAGTTCTTC.

This clonotype has at least ten counts. The chain joins TRBV19 to TRBJ1-5; D gene uncertain. V was pared by 3 bases and J by 2 bases, with 11 bases between. This CDR3 is 15 amino acids long. Germline V gene sequence: CDR1 LNHDA, CDR2 SQIVND (reference sequence). The CDR3 loop reads CASSITGEGNQPQHF. In nucleotides, the CDR3 is TGTGCCAGTAGTATTACGGGTGAGGGCAATCAGCCCCAGCATTTT.

The table lists this clonotype with many counts. This chain joins TRBV7-2 and TRBJ2-5; 7 bases line up with TRBD2. From germline, CDR1 is SGHTA and CDR2 FQGNSA. The V segment lost 5 bases and the J segment 3 bases; nucleotides outside the gene matches: 9. The CDR3 totals 15 residues. The CDR3 DNA is TGTGCCAGCAGCGCCCTTGGCGCGGGAGAAGAGACCCAGTACTTC. It translates to CASSALGAGEETQYF.